Shown below are 14 T cell receptor beta chains from a single sample sequenced in a study of cytomegalovirus exposure and HLA in healthy donors. A multiplex PCR was run with 60 Vbeta primers and 13 Jbeta primers. Only in-frame clones appear in the TCRdb table, and some are missing; sequencing was by immunoSEQ multiplex PCR. The data show 130,000 or so clones, roughly 80% seen once. Sequenced material: PBMCs. The receptors shown here come from a woman aged 55-70 years in good health and CMV-seronegative.

The rearrangement uses TRBV5-1 and TRBJ2-5, with 7 bases matching TRBD1. Germline CDR1 reads SGHRS; CDR2 reads YFSETQ. Trimming cost V 3 bases and J 5 bases; bases outside gene matches: 7. The CDR3 covers 14 residues. The CDR3: CASSSVQGSETQYF. The CDR3 bases are TGCGCCAGCAGCTCAGTACAGGGGTCCGAGACCCAGTACTTC. Full variable domain (outside the CDR3, taken from reference TRBV5-1 and TRBJ2-5): KAGVTQTPRYLIKTRGQQVTLSCSPISGHRSVSWYQQTPGQGLQFLFEYFSETQRNKGNFPGRFSGRQFSNSRSEMNVSTLELGDSALYLCASSSVQGSETQYFGPGTRLLVL.

Notes on this clone: Other DNA variants within this sample encode the same CDR3. This chain uses TRBV5-1 with TRBJ1-3; D remains unclear. V lost 4 bases and J lost 0, with 8 bases in between. Germline CDR1 and CDR2: SGHRS and YFSETQ. This CDR3 contains 14 residues. The chain's CDR3 is CASSLTVSGNTIYF. The CDR3 bases are TGCGCCAGCAGCCTCACAGTCTCTGGAAACACCATATATTTT.

The chain has TRBV2 and TRBJ1-2, with D possibly matching TRBD1 (5 bases). This CDR3 has 13 residues. The germline CDR1 and CDR2 sequences are SNHLY and FYNNEI. The germline V and J ends were trimmed by 8 bases and 3 bases, with 13 bases remaining between them. CDR3 protein: CASGRGADYGYTF. The CDR3, as DNA: TGTGCCAGCGGTCGCGGGGCTGACTATGGCTACACCTTC.

This chain joins TRBV4-1 and TRBJ2-5; 7 nucleotides line up with TRBD1. The J call may be mistaken, given a closer DNA end match to TRBJ2-7. This CDR3 is 14 amino acids long. Per germline, CDR1 MGHRA and CDR2 YSYEKL. CDR3 region: CASSQPRQGYEQYF. CDR3 sequence (DNA): TGCGCCAGCAGCCAGCCAAGACAGGGCTACGAGCAGTACTTC.

The chain recombines TRBV28 with TRBJ2-1; 9 positions agree with TRBD2. The J segment lost 4 bases and the V segment lost 6 bases, leaving 7 bases of the junction unmatched. Germline CDR1 and CDR2: MDHEN and SYDVKM. The CDR3 totals 15 residues. The CDR3 DNA reads TGTGCCAGCAGCGTCCTCGCGGGGGGGTACAATGAGCAGTTCTTC. Translated: CASSVLAGGYNEQFF.

The chain is built from TRBV2 and TRBJ2-5; TRBD2 agrees at 16 bases. Per germline, CDR1 SNHLY and CDR2 FYNNEI. The CDR3 loop spans 15 amino acids. V shed 6 bases and J 5 bases; nucleotides not matched to a gene: 3. The CDR3 DNA reads TGTGCCAGCAGGCCGGGACTAGCGGGAGGGGAGACCCAGTACTTC. Protein product: CASRPGLAGGETQYF.

The chain joins TRBV12-5 to TRBJ2-1; TRBD2 matches 11 bases. J lost 0 bases, V lost 4 bases, and 11 bases had no gene match. The CDR3 sequence is 19 residues long. Germline V gene lookup returns CDR1 LGHNT and CDR2 FRNRAP. CDR3 sequence: CASGYIAGGPVPSYNEQFF. For the CDR3, the DNA is TGTGCTAGTGGTTATATAGCGGGGGGGCCCGTACCCTCCTACAATGAGCAGTTCTTC.

The V and J genes are TRBV7-9 and TRBJ1-2, with 7 bases fitting TRBD1. The CDR3 has 15 residues. The germline V gene has CDR1 SEHNR and CDR2 FQNEAQ (reference sequence). V shed 5 bases, J shed 4 bases, and the junction held 10 bases outside the gene matches. Here the CDR3 DNA reads TGTGCCAGCAGCGGGCCGACAGGGAGCTTCTATGGCTACACCTTC. Protein sequence: CASSGPTGSFYGYTF.

The chain is built from TRBV19 and TRBJ2-7, with a tentative D call TRBD2 (6 bases). The CDR3 totals 14 residues. Germline loops: CDR1 LNHDA, CDR2 SQIVND (reference sequence). The V and J ends lost 3 bases and 3 bases respectively, with 12 bases between them. In DNA form, the CDR3 reads TGTGCCAGTAGTATTATCGGAGGGCTCTACGAGCAGTACTTC. Protein sequence: CASSIIGGLYEQYF.

The CDR3 is CASSGGRGARNYGYTF. CDR3 bases: TGTGCCAGCAGCGGGGGACGGGGGGCGCGCAACTATGGCTACACCTTC. The chain recombines TRBV5-5 with TRBJ1-2, with D perhaps matching TRBD1 (6 bases). Trimming shortened V by 4 bases and J by 2 bases, and 18 bases separated the two germline ends. The CDR3 consists of 16 residues. Germline V gene lookup returns CDR1 SGHKS and CDR2 YYEKEE (reference sequence).

The chain is built from TRBV5-6 and TRBJ2-7; tentative D call: TRBD1 (6 bases). V lost 0 bases and J lost 5, with 15 bases in between. Germline V gene lookup returns CDR1 SGHDT and CDR2 YYEEEE. The CDR3 contains 15 residues. The CDR3 sequence: CASSLAPRGANEQYF. The CDR3, as DNA: TGTGCCAGCAGCTTGGCCCCCAGGGGAGCGAACGAGCAGTACTTC.

This clone appeared once. This rearrangement joins TRBV27 to TRBJ2-5; D may be TRBD1 (5 bases). There are 15 residues in the CDR3. V was cut by 0 bases and J by 4 bases, with 12 bases left in between. CDR1 is MNHEY, CDR2 SMNVEV, per germline (reference sequence). CDR3 region: CASSLSSGPGETQYF. Written as DNA, the CDR3 is TGTGCCAGCAGTTTATCCTCAGGGCCTGGAGAGACCCAGTACTTC.

This sequence joins TRBV29-1 and TRBJ2-7; a weak D match, TRBD1 (6 bases). Germline loops: CDR1 SQVTM, CDR2 ANQGSEA. V dropped 4 bases and J dropped 1 base, with 11 bases sitting between them. CDR3 length: 13 residues. The CDR3 sequence is CSVGRDTSYEQYF. The CDR3 DNA reads as TGCAGCGTTGGCCGGGACACTTCCTACGAGCAGTACTTC.

This clone turned up a few times. The gene calls are TRBV7-7 and TRBJ2-5; 9 bases are a match to TRBD2. The CDR3 consists of 15 residues. Trimming took 2 bases from V and 7 from J; bases not matched to a gene: 8. Germline lookup yields CDR1 SSHAT and CDR2 FNYEAQ (reference sequence). Here the CDR3 reads CASSLRLAEGGTQYF. CDR3 nucleotides: TGTGCCAGCAGCTTACGACTAGCGGAGGGGGGGACCCAGTACTTC. Using reference TRBV7-7 and TRBJ2-5 for the parts outside the CDR3, the full variable domain is GAGVSQSPRYKVTKRGQDVTLRCDPISSHATLYWYQQALGQGPEFLTYFNYEAQPDKSGLPSDRFSAERPEGSISTLTIQRTEQRDSAMYRCASSLRLAEGGTQYFGPGTRLLVL.